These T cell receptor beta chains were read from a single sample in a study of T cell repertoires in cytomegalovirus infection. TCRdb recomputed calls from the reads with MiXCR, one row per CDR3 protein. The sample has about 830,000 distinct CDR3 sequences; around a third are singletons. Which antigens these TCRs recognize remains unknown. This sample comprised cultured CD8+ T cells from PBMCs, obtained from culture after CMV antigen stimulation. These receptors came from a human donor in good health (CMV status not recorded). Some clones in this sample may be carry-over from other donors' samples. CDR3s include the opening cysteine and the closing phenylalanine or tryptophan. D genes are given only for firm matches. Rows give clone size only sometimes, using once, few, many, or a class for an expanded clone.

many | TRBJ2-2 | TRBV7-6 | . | TGTGCCAGCAGCTTCGGGGGAGGCACCGGGGAGCTGTTTTTT | CASSFGGGTGELFF
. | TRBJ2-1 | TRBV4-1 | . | TGCGCCAGCAGCCAAGCCCCCCAGTTAAGCCGAGGGAATGAGCAGTTCTTC | CASSQAPQLSRGNEQFF
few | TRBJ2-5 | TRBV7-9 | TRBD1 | TGTGCCTGCAAAAGACAGGGGGCAATGACCCAGTACTTC | CACKRQGAMTQYF
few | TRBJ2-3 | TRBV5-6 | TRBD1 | TGTGCCAGCAGCTCTTCAGGGGGCGGGGGCACAGATACGCAGTATTTT | CASSSSGGGGTDTQYF
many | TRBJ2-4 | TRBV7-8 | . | TGTGCCAGCAGCTTAGCCTCGGACAGCCAAAACATTCAGTACTTC | CASSLASDSQNIQYF
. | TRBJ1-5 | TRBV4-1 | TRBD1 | TGCGCCAGCAGCCGAAAAGGGACAGGGGGCCAGCCCCAGCATTTT | CASSRKGTGGQPQHF
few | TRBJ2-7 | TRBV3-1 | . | TGTGCCAGCAGCTGGCGGGACATCTCCTACGAGCAGTACTTC | CASSWRDISYEQYF
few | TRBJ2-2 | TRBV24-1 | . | TGTGCCACCAGTGAACGCAGGGTTGCCGGGGAGCTGTTTTTT | CATSERRVAGELFF
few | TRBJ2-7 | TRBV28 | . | TGTGCCAGCAGTCTCCCCCAGACAGAAAGCTCCTACGAGCAGTACTTC | CASSLPQTESSYEQYF
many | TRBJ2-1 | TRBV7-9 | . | TGTGCCAGCGGCACCCCAGGAGCCTACAATGAGCAGTTCTTC | CASGTPGAYNEQFF
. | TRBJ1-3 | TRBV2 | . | TGTGCCAGCAGGGGGGCGGAGGCGTTCTCTGGAAACACCATATATTTT | CASRGAEAFSGNTIYF
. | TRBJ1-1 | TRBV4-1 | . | TGCGCCAGCAGCCAAACCCAAACCGGGACTTTGAACACTGAAGCTTTCTTT | CASSQTQTGTLNTEAFF
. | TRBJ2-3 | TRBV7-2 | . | TGTGCCAGCAGCCCAGAAGCGGCAGATACGCAGTATTTT | CASSPEAADTQYF
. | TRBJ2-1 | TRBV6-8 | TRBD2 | TGTGCCAGCAGTTACTCAAGTTGGCTAGCGGGGAACAATGAGCAGTTCTTC | CASSYSSWLAGNNEQFF
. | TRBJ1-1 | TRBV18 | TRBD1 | TGTGCCAGCTCACCGCGGAGGGACAGAGACACTGAAGCTTTCTTT | CASSPRRDRDTEAFF
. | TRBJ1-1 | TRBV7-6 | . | TGTGCCAGCAGCTTTAGTAGCAACTCTGAAGCTTTCTTT | CASSFSSNSEAFF
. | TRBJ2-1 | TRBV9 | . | TGTGCCAGCAGCGTAGAAGCCCAGAGCTCCTACAATGAGCAGTTCTTC | CASSVEAQSSYNEQFF
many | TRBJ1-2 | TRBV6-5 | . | TGTGCCAGCAGTTCCCTCGCGGGGTGGGGTCTTAACTATGGCTACACCTTC | CASSSLAGWGLNYGYTF
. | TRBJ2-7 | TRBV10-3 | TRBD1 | TGTGCCATCAGTGAGTCGATCCCATTGATACAGGGGCTTGGTTACGAGCAGTACTTC | CAISESIPLIQGLGYEQYF
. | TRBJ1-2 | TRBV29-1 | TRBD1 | TGCAGCGTCCAATACCGGGACAGAGGATTTGGTGGCTACACCTTC | CSVQYRDRGFGGYTF
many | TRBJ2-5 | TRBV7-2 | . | TGTGCCAGCAGCTTAGTTTCTGGGGGGGCAATTGGGGAGACCCAGTACTTC | CASSLVSGGAIGETQYF
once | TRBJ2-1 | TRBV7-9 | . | TGTGCCAGCAGCCCGCCTCTGTGGGATGAGCAGTTCTTC | CASSPPLWDEQFF
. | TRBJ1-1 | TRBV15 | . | TGTGCCACCAGCAGCCGCCCACCCCTCGCTCCTTTCACTGAAGCTTTCTTT | CATSSRPPLAPFTEAFF
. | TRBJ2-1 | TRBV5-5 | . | TGTGCCAGCAGCTTGGGGGGGAGGGGGGGGGGGCGCTATGAGCAGTTCTTC | CASSLGGRGGGRYEQFF
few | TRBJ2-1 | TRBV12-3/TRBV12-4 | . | TGTGCCAGCACCCCCGAGACCCATCCGACGGGTGAGCAGTTCTTC | CASTPETHPTGEQFF
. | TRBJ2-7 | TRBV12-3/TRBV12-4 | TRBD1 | TGTGCCAGCACCTTGACAGGGTCCTACGAGCAGTACTTC | CASTLTGSYEQYF
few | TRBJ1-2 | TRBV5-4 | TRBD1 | TGTGCCAGCAGCCGGCCAGGGGGGGGGAAGAACTATGGCTACACCTTC | CASSRPGGGKNYGYTF
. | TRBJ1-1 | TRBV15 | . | TGTGCCACCAGCACAAGACTCTCGAACACTGAAGCTTTCTTT | CATSTRLSNTEAFF
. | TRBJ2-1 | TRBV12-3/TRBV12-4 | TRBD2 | TGTGCCAGCAGTCCGCTTGGGGGGGGGGCCTACAATGAGCAGTTCTTC | CASSPLGGGAYNEQFF
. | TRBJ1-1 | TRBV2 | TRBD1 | TGTGCCAGCAGTAACAGGGGACTGAACACTGAAGCTTTCTTT | CASSNRGLNTEAFF
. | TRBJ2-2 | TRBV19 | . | TGTGCCAGTAGGCCCCCGGCCCGGGGTTTACACACCGGGGAGCTGTTTTTT | CASRPPARGLHTGELFF
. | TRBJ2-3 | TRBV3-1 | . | TGTGCCAGCAGCCGCCGGGACTCCTCATCAGATACGCAGTATTTT | CASSRRDSSSDTQYF
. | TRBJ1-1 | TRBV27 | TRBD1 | TGTGCCAGCAGAAGACAGGGAGTGAACACTGAAGCTTTCTTT | CASRRQGVNTEAFF
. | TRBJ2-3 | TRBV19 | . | TGTGCCAGTAGTAGGGGCCGGGGCCGCACAGATACGCAGTATTTT | CASSRGRGRTDTQYF
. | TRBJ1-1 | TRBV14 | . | TGTGCCAGCAGCCTGTGGCGGACACCGAACACTGAAGCTTTCTTT | CASSLWRTPNTEAFF
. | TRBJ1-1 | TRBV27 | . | TGTGCCAGCAGCACTCACAGATTAAACACTGAAGCTTTCTTT | CASSTHRLNTEAFF
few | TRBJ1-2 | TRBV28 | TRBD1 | TGTGCCAGCAGCCCGACAGGGGTATACTATGGCTACACCTTC | CASSPTGVYYGYTF
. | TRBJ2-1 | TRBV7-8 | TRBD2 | TGTGCCAGCAGCTTATCCATCCCGGGGGGGTCCTACAATGAGCAGTTCTTC | CASSLSIPGGSYNEQFF
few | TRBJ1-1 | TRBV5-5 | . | TGTGCCAGCAGCCTCGGGCAGAGATACACTGAAGCTTTCTTT | CASSLGQRYTEAFF
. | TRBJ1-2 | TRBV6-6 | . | TGTGCCAGCATCCCGGACATTTCTCCTAACTATGGCTACACCTTC | CASIPDISPNYGYTF
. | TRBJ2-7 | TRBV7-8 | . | TGTGCCAGCAGCTTTGGGGCGGCCTCCTACGAGCAGTACTTC | CASSFGAASYEQYF
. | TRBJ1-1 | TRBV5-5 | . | TGTGCCAGCAGCTTGTCCGGGGGTAAAACTGAAGCTTTCTTT | CASSLSGGKTEAFF
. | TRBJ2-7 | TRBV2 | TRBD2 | TGTGCCAGCAGTGAGGTGCTAGCGGGGGACTACGAGCAGTACTTC | CASSEVLAGDYEQYF
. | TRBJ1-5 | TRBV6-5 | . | TGTGCCAGCAGTTCCGGACGGGTCAATCAGCCCCAGCATTTT | CASSSGRVNQPQHF
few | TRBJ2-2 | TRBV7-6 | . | TGTGCCAGCAGCTTAGACAACGGGGGCACCGGGGAGCTGTTTTTT | CASSLDNGGTGELFF
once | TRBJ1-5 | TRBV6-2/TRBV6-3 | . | TGTGCCAGCCGGGACGGGCAAGGTCAGCATTTT | CASRDGQGQHF
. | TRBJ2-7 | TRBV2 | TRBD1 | TGTGCCAGCAGTCCTCGCCCGTGGGACAGACAAAACTACGAGCAGTACTTC | CASSPRPWDRQNYEQYF
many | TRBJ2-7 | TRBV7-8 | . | TGTGCCAGCGGCTTACCCTACGAGCAGTACTTC | CASGLPYEQYF
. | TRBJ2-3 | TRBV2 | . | TGTGCCAGGACAGGAAGGGACAAAGATACGCAGTATTTT | CARTGRDKDTQYF
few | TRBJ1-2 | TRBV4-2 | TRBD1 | TGTGCCAGCAGCCAGACAGGGGGCACGAACTATGGCTACACCTTC | CASSQTGGTNYGYTF